This T cell receptor beta chain is from a study of control samples from healthy donors and cancer patients. The table lists this clone with a few counts. Germline CDR1 reads SEHNR; CDR2 reads FQNEAQ (reference sequence). CDR3 size: 14 residues. The ends were cut back, 2 bases at V and 12 bases at J, with 19 bases in the middle. The table came from immunoSEQ multiplex PCR; TCRdb's copy has only in-frame clones and leaves some out. The table records fewer than 85,000 clones, 85% to 95% of them present only once. The chain uses TRBV7-9 and TRBJ1-2; tentatively, D is TRBD1 (6 bases). Material for sequencing was blood. The origin of this receptor is a woman in her twenties or thirties in good health. This CDR3 is CASSLSGVRTGNTF. The CDR3 DNA sequence: TGTGCCAGCAGCTTATCAGGGGTACGAACAGGGAACACCTTC.